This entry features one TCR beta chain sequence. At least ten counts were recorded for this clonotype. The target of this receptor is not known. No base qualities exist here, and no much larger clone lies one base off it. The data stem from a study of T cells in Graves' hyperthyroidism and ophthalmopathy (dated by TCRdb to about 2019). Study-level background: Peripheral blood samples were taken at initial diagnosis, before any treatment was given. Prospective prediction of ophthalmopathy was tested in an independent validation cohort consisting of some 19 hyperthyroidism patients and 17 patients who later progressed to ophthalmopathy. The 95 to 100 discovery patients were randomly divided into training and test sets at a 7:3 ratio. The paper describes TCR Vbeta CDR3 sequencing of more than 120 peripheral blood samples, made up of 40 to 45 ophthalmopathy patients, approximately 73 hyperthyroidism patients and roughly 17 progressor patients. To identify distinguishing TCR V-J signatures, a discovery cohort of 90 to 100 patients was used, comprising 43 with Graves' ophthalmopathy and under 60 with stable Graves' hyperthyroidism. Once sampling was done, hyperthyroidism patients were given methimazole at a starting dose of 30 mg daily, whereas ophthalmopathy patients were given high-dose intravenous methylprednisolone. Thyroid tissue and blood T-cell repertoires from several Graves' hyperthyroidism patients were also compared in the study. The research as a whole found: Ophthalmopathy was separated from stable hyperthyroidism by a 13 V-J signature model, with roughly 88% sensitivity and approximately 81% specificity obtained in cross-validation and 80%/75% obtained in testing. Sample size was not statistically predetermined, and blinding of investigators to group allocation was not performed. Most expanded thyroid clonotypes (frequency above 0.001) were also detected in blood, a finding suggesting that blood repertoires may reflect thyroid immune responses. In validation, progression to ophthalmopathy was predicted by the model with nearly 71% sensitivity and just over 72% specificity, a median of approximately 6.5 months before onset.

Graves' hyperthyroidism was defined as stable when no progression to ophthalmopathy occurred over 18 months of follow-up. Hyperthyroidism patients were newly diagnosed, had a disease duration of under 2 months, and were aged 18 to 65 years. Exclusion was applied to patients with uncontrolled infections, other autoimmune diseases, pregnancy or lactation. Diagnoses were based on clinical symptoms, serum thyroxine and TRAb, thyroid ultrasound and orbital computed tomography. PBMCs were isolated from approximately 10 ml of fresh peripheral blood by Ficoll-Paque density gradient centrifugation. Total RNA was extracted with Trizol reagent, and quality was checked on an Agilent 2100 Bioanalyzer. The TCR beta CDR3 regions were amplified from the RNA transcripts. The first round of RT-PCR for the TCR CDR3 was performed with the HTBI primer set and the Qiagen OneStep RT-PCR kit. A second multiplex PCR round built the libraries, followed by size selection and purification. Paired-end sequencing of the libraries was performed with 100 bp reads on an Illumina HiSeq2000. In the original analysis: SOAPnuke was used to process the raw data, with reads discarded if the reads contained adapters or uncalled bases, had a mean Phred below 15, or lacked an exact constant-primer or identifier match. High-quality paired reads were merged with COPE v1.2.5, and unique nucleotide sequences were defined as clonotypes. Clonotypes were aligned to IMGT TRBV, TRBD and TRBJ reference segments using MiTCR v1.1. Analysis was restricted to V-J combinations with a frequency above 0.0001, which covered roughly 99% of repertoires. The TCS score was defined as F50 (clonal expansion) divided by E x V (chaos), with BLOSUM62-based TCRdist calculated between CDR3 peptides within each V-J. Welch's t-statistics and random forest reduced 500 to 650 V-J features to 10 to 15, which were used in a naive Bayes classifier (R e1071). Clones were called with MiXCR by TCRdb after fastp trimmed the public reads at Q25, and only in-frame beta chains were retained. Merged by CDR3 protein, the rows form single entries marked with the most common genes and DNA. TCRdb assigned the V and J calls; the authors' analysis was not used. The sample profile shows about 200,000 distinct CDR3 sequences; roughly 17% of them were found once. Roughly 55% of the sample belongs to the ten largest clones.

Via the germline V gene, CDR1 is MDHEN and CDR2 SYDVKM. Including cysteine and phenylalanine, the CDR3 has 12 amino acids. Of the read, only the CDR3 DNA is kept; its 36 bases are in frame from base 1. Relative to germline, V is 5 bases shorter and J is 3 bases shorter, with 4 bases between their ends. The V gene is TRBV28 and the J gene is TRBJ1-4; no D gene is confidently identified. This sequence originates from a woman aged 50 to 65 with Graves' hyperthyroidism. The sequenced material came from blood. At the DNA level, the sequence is TGTGCCAGCAGTCCATCTAATGAAAAACTGTTTTTT. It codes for CASSPSNEKLFF.